This entry is about one TCR beta chain. Recovery among Cohort 3 donors was established by two negative PCRs, clearance, or symptom resolution. The data stem from a study of blood T cell repertoires in COVID-19. Clones were sequenced by immunoSEQ multiplex PCR, and TCRdb holds only the in-frame ones, with some missing. The sample has around 150,000 clones, about 75% seen once. The V segment lost 5 bases and the J segment 6 bases; nucleotides outside the gene matches: 9. The CDR3 contains 15 residues. From germline, CDR1 is LNHDA and CDR2 SQIVND (reference sequence). The sequenced sample consisted of PBMCs or T cells enriched from blood (not recorded which). The receptor was derived from a woman aged 50 to 60 who had recovered from COVID-19. The gene calls are TRBV19 and TRBJ1-5; 8 bases match TRBD1. Here the CDR3 reads CASSEGQGGAQPQHF. Here the CDR3 DNA reads TGTGCCAGTAGTGAAGGACAGGGAGGGGCTCAGCCCCAGCATTTT.